What follows is one T cell receptor (beta chain) and its context. Its specificity is unknown. The sample belongs to a study of T cells in Graves' hyperthyroidism and ophthalmopathy. Patients with uncontrolled infections, other autoimmune diseases, pregnancy or lactation were excluded. Overall study results and limits: Ophthalmopathy was identified by the model a median around 5.9 months ahead of onset.

Researchers took RNA transcripts and amplified the TCR beta CDR3 regions from them. The study used the HTBI primer set for a first-round RT-PCR of the TCR CDR3. Using its own MiXCR run on the multiplex PCR reads, TCRdb lists one record per CDR3 protein. Here the sample spans approximately 320,000 distinct CDR3 sequences, roughly 15% being singletons. Losses at the gene ends were 9 bases for V and 4 bases for J; bases not matched to a gene: 9. The CDR3 has 14 residues. Material for sequencing was blood. The source of this sequence is a young man with Graves' hyperthyroidism. The chain couples TRBV12-3 or TRBV12-4 to TRBJ2-5, with 9 positions matching TRBD1. DNA of the CDR3: TGTGCCAGTCGACCCGGGACAGGGTTAGAGACCCAGTACTTC. Its protein is CASRPGTGLETQYF.